Only a few counts were recorded for the clone carrying this T cell receptor (beta chain). The target antigen is unknown. The sample originates from a study of T cells in Graves' hyperthyroidism and ophthalmopathy. Germline CDR1 reads SGHTA; CDR2 reads FQGNSA. V was clipped by 5 bases and J by 7 bases; unmatched bases: 13. The CDR3 length is 16 residues. Pregnant or lactating patients were excluded, as were those with uncontrolled infection or other autoimmune disease. RNA transcripts were the template for amplifying TCR beta CDR3 regions. First-round RT-PCR targeting the TCR CDR3 was performed with the HTBI primer set. TCRdb used MiXCR to reprocess the multiplex PCR reads, holding one entry per CDR3 protein. The data show about 640,000 distinct CDR3 sequences, over 40% seen once. Study-level findings and limits: The model made its ophthalmopathy prediction, and onset followed a median approximately 7 months later. Most thyroid clonotypes that were expanded above 0.001 also turned up in blood.

The V gene is TRBV7-2, the J gene TRBJ1-3; 8 positions match TRBD1. The sequenced sample consisted of peripheral blood or thyroid tissue (not recorded which). The receptor's source is an adult man with Graves' disease, either hyperthyroidism or ophthalmopathy (not recorded which). The chain's CDR3 is CASSRPFRGPKNTIYF. The CDR3 region has the DNA TGTGCCAGCAGCCGCCCATTCAGGGGGCCGAAGAACACCATATATTTT.